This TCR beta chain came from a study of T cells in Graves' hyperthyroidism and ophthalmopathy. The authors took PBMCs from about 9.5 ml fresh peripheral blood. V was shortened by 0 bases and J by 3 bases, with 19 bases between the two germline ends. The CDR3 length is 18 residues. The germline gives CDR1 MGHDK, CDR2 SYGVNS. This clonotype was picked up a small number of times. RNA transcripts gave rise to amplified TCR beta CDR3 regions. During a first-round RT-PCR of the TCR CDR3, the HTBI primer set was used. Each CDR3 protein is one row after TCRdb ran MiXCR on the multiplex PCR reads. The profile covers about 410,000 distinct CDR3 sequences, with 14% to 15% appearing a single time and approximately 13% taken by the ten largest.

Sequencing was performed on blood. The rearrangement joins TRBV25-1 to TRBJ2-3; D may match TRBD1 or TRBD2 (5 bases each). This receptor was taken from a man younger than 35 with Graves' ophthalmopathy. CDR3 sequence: CASSEYRWGSFRTDTQYF. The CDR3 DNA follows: TGTGCCAGCAGTGAATATAGGTGGGGGTCCTTTAGGACAGATACGCAGTATTTT. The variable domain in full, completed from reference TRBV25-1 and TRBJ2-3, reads EADIYQTPRYLVIGTGKKITLECSQTMGHDKMYWYQQDPGMELHLIHYSYGVNSTEKGDLSSESTVSRIRTEHFPLTLESARPSHTSQYLCASSEYRWGSFRTDTQYFGPGTRLTVL.